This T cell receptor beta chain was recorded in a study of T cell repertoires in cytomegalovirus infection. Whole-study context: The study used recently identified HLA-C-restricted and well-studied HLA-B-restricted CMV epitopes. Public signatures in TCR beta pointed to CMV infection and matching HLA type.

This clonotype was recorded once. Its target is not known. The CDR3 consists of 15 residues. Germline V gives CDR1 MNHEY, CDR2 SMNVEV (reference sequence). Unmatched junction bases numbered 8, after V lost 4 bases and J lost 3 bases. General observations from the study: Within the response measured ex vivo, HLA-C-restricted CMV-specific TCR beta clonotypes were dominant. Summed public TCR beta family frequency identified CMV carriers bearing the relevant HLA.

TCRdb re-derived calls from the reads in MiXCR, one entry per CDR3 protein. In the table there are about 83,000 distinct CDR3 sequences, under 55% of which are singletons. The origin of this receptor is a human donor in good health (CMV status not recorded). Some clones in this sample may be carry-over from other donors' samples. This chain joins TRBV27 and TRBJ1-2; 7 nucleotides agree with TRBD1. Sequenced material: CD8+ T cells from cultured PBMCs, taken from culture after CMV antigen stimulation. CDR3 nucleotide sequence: TGTGCCAGCAGTTCACGACAGGGCCACGACTATGGCTACACCTTC. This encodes CASSSRQGHDYGYTF.